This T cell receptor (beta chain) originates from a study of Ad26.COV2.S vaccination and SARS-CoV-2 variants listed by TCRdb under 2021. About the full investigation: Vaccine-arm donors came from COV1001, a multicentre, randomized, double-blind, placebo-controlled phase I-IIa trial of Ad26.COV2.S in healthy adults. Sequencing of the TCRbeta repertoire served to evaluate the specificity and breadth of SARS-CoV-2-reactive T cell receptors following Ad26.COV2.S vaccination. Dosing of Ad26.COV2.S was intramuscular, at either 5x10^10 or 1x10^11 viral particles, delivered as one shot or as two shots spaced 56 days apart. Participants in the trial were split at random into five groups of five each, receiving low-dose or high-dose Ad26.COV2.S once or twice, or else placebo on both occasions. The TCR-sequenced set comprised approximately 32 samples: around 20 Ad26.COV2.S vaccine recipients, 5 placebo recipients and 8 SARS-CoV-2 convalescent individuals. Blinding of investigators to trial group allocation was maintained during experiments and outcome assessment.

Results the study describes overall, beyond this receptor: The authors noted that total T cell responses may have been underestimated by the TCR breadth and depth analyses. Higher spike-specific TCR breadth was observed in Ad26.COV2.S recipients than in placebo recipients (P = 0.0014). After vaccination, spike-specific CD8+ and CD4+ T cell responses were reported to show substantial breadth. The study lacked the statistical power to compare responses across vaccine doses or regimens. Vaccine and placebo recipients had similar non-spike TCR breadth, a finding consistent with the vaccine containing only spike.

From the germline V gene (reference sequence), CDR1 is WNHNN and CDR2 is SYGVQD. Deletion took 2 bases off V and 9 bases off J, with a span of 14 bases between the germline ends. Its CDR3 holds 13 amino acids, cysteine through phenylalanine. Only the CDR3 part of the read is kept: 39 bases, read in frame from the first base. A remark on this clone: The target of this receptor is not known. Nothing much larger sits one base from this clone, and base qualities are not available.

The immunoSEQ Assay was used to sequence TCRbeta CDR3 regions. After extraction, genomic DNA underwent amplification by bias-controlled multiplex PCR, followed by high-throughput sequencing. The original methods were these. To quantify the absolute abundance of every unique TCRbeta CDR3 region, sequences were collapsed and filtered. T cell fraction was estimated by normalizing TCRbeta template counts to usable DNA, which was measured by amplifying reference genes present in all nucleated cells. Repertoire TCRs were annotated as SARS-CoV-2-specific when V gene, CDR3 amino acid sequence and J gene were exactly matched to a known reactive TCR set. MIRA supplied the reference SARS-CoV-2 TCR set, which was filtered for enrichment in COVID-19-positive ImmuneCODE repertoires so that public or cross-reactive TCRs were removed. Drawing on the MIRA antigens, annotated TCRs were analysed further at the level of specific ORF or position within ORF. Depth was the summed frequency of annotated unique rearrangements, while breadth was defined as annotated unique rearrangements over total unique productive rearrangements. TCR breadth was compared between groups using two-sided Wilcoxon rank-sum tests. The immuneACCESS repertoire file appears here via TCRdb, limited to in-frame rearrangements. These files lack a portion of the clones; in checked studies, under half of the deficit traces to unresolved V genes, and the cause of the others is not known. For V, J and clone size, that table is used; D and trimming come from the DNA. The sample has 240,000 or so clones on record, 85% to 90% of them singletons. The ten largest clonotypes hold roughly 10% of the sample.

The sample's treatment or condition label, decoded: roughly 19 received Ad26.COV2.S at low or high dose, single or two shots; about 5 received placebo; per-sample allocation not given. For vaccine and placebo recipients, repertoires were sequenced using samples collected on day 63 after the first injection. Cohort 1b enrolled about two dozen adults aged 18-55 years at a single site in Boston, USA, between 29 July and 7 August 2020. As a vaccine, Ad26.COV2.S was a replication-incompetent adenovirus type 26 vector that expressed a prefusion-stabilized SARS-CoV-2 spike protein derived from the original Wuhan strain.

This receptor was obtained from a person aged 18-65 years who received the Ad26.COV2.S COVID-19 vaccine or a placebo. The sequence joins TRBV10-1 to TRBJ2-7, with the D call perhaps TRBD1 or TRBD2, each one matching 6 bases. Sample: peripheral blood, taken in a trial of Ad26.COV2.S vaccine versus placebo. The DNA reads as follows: TGCGCCAGCAGTGAGACCCGGGGGCGTGTGCAGTACTTC. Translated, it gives CASSETRGRVQYF.